This TCR beta chain came from a study of T cells after yellow fever vaccination. In TCRdb, the 5' RACE reads were re-called with MiXCR into one record per CDR3 protein. The sample records approximately 330,000 distinct CDR3 sequences, roughly an eighth being singletons. The V gene lost 5 bases and the J gene lost 0 bases, with 14 bases spanning the gap. The CDR3 sequence is 15 residues long. From germline, CDR1 is MNHEY and CDR2 SVGAGI. V and J are TRBV6-5 and TRBJ2-7, with D perhaps matching TRBD1 (6 bases). Material: CD4+ T cells sorted from PBMCs, obtained 15 days after the yellow fever booster vaccination. The TCR originated in a man aged 18-30 years who received the YFV17D yellow fever vaccine. The CDR3 region is CASSNRDTLSYEQYF. The CDR3 DNA reads as TGTGCCAGCAGTAACAGGGATACACTCTCCTACGAGCAGTACTTC.